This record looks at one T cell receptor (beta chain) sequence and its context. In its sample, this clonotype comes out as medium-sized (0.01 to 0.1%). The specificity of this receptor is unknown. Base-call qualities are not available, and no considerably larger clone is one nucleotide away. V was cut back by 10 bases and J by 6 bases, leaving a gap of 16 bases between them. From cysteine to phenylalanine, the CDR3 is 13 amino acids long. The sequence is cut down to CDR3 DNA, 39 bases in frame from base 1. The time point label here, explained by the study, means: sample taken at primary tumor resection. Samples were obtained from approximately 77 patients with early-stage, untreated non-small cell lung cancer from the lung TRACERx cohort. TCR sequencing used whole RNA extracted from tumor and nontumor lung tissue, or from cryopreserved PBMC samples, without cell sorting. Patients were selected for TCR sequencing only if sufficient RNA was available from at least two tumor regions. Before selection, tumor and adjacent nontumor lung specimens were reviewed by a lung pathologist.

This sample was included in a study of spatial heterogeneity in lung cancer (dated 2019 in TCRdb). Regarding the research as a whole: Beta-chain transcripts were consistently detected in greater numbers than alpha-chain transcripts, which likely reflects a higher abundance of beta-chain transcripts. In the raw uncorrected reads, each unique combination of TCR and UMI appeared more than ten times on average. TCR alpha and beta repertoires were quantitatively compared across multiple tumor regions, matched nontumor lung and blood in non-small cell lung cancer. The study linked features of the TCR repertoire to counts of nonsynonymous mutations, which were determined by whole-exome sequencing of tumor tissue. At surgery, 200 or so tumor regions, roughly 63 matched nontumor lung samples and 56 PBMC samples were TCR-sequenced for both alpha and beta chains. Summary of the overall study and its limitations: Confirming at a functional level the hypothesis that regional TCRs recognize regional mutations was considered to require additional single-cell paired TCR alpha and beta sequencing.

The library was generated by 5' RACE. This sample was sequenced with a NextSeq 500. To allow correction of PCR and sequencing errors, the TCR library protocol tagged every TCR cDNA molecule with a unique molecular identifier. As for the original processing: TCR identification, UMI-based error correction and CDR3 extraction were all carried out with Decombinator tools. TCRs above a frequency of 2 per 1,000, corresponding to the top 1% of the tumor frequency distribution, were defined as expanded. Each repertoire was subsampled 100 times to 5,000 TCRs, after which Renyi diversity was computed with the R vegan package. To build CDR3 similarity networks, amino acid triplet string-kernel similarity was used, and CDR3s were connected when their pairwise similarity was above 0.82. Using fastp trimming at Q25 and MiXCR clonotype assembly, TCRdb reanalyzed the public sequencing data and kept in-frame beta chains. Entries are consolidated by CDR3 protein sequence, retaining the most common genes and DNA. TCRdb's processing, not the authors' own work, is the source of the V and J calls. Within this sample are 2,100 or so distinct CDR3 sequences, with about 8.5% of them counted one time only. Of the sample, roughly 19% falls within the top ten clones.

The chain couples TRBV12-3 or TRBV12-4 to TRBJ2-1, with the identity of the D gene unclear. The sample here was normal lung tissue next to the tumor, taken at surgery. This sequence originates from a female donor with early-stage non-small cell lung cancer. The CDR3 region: CATMSREANEQFF. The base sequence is TGTGCCACAATGTCCCGCGAGGCCAATGAGCAGTTCTTC.